One sample yielded the 11 T cell receptor beta chains listed below, sequenced in a study of PD-L1 blockade in urothelial cancer. Data came from immunoSEQ multiplex PCR; TCRdb stores just in-frame clones and leaves some out. The sample contains under 40,000 clones, roughly 87% of which appear only once. The time point is: peripheral blood 6 weeks after treatment start. Sample: PBMCs, taken around atezolizumab (anti-PD-L1) treatment. These receptors were taken from a man older than 75 with urothelial cancer.

The chain is built from TRBV29-1 and TRBJ2-1, with 7 nucleotides matching TRBD1. This CDR3 comprises 12 residues. Trimming cost V 7 bases and J 8 bases; bases outside gene matches: 8. CDR1 SQVTM and CDR2 ANQGSEA come from the germline V gene. Here the CDR3 DNA reads TGCAGCGCCGCCAGGGGGTCGGATGAGCAGTTCTTC. The encoded protein is CSAARGSDEQFF.

The V call is TRBV6-1, the J call TRBJ2-1, with D perhaps TRBD2 (5 bases). This CDR3 is built from 18 residues. V lost 2 bases to trimming and J lost 1 base, with 18 bases between them. Germline V gives CDR1 MNHNS, CDR2 SASEGT. CDR3 region: CASSEREYSLPSYNEQFF. In DNA form, the CDR3 reads TGTGCCAGCAGTGAACGGGAATACTCCCTTCCGTCCTACAATGAGCAGTTCTTC.

The chain is built from TRBV28 and TRBJ2-5, with 7 bases that match TRBD1. In germline, CDR1 is MDHEN, CDR2 SYDVKM. CDR3 size: 14 residues. With V trimmed by 2 bases and J by 5 bases, 5 bases remained unmatched. The CDR3 reads CASSLNRGRETQYF. CDR3 sequence (DNA): TGTGCCAGCAGTTTAAACAGGGGTCGGGAGACCCAGTACTTC.

DNA of the CDR3: TGTGCCAGTAGTACCTCACCTCCAGGGATTACCGGGGAGCTGTTTTTT. Residues: CASSTSPPGITGELFF. This chain links TRBV19 with TRBJ2-2; possible D gene TRBD1, 5 bases. Germline loops: CDR1 LNHDA, CDR2 SQIVND (reference sequence). Trimming cost V 4 bases and J 5 bases, with 17 bases left between them. This CDR3 comprises 16 residues.

The gene calls are TRBV15 and TRBJ2-1; perhaps TRBD1 as D (6 bases). V shed 7 bases and J shed 4 bases, with 17 bases lying between them. Looked up from germline, CDR1 is LNHNV and CDR2 is YYDKDF (reference sequence). This CDR3 is 15 amino acids long. This chain's CDR3 is CATTLDSPQYNEQFF. CDR3 nucleotide sequence: TGTGCCACCACCCTGGACAGTCCCCAATACAATGAGCAGTTCTTC.

The rearrangement uses TRBV28 and TRBJ1-1; D remains ambiguous. V lost 2 bases and J 4 bases, leaving 5 bases between the germline ends. The CDR3 spans 12 residues. Germline-derived CDR1 and CDR2 are MDHEN and SYDVKM. CDR3: CASSLRVTEAFF. For the CDR3, the DNA is TGTGCCAGCAGTTTACGAGTCACTGAAGCTTTCTTT.

The genes are TRBV19 and TRBJ2-3; D might be TRBD2 (6 bases). V was pared by 5 bases and J by 0 bases, with 18 bases between. CDR1 and CDR2 (germline): LNHDA, SQIVND (reference sequence). This CDR3 comprises 17 residues. CDR3 DNA sequence: TGTGCCAGTAGTGTGGGTAGGGGTAGCGGTAGCACAGATACGCAGTATTTT. Translated: CASSVGRGSGSTDTQYF.

This clone was found once. V usage is TRBV4-1 and J usage is TRBJ2-3; 10 positions match TRBD2. Germline V gene data show CDR1 as MGHRA and CDR2 as YSYEKL. This CDR3 region has 16 residues. With V trimmed by 3 bases and J by 3 bases, 6 bases remained unmatched. In DNA, the CDR3 is TGCGCCAGCAGCCACTTCCAGCGGGAGGGAACAGATACGCAGTATTTT. Protein product: CASSHFQREGTDTQYF.

This clone was counted a few times. The gene calls are TRBV28 and TRBJ2-5; 8 bases are shared with TRBD1. The CDR3 length is 14 residues. The junction had 7 bases not matched to a gene; V was cut back by 6 bases and J by 4 bases. Germline V CDR1 and CDR2: MDHEN, SYDVKM. The CDR3: CASSSGQDRETQYF. CDR3 DNA: TGTGCCAGCAGCTCGGGACAGGATCGAGAGACCCAGTACTTC.

This rearrangement joins TRBV7-6 to TRBJ2-7, with 16 bases aligning to TRBD2. This CDR3 spans 16 amino acids. V was pared by 1 base and J by 4 bases, with 1 base of the junction left unmatched. Germline lookup yields CDR1 SGHVS and CDR2 FNYEAQ. CDR3 in amino acids: CASSLEGLAGGYEQYF. The CDR3 DNA is TGTGCCAGCAGCTTAGAGGGACTAGCGGGAGGGTACGAGCAGTACTTC.

The count of this clone is one. The chain is built from TRBV29-1 and TRBJ2-5, with TRBD2 as a possible D gene (6 bases). The ends were cut back, 6 bases at V and 0 bases at J, with 20 bases in the middle. CDR1 is SQVTM, CDR2 ANQGSEA, per germline. The CDR3 runs to 16 residues. The CDR3 bases are TGCAGCGTGGAGGCGAGGTTTCAGCGGGACCAAGAGACCCAGTACTTC. It translates to CSVEARFQRDQETQYF.